A single sample gave rise to the 14 T cell receptor beta chains below, sequenced in a study of tumor-infiltrating lymphocytes in primary liver carcinoma. Investigators took RNA and DNA out together from 20-30 mg of unsorted bulk tissue. The investigators made TCR beta cDNA from approximately 500 ng total RNA, using a constant-region primer. Sequencing libraries for TCR beta derived from three nested multiplex PCR rounds that used slightly modified ARM-PCR. The first two PCR rounds, roughly 10 cycles each, used TRBV1-TRBV30 forward primers and a C-beta reverse primer. MiXCR was run by TCRdb on the multiplex PCR reads, yielding one entry per CDR3 protein. This sample has over 45,000 distinct CDR3 sequences, with 60% to 85% found just once. Sequenced material: liver tumor tissue from sampling region 5. Described subset: tumor region T5, tumor centre. These receptors were obtained from a man between 40 and 49 years old with primary liver carcinoma and hepatitis B virus infection.

At least ten counts were recorded for this clonotype. This chain uses TRBV6-5 with TRBJ2-2; D call uncertain. The V gene's germline CDR1 is MNHEY and CDR2 SVGAGI. V lost 1 base, J lost 4 bases, and 7 bases lay in between. The CDR3 length is 14 residues. This CDR3 is CASSYWASTGELFF. The CDR3 nucleotides read TGTGCCAGCAGTTACTGGGCATCCACCGGGGAGCTGTTTTTT.

On this clonotype: Since a much larger clone is just one base distant, this may be a read error. This rearrangement joins TRBV28 to TRBJ2-1; 12 bases fit TRBD1. This CDR3 region has 16 residues. Germline-derived CDR1 and CDR2 are MDHEN and SYDVKM. This CDR3 reads CAGSLLRDRGHREQFF. DNA for the CDR3: TGTGCCGGCAGTTTACTCCGGGACAGGGGGCATCGGGAGCAGTTCTTC. The complete variable domain, with remaining parts taken from reference TRBV28 and TRBJ2-1, reads DVKVTQSSRYLVKRTGEKVFLECVQDMDHENMFWYRQDPGLGLRLIYFSYDVKMKEKGDIPEGYSVSREKKERFSLILESASTNQTSMYLCAGSLLRDRGHREQFFGPGTRLTVL.

A remark on this clonotype: The junction shows a germline mismatch at one end, possibly a read error. The V and J genes are TRBV11-2 and TRBJ2-5; 7 positions agree with TRBD1. Germline V lookup: CDR1 SGHAT, CDR2 FQNNGV. The CDR3 spans 17 residues. The CDR3 loop is CVSSLVNGDSRQETQYF. DNA of the CDR3: TGTGTCAGCAGCTTAGTCAATGGGGACAGTCGGCAAGAGACCCAGTACTTC.

Concerning this clonotype: An end of the junction does not agree with germline; a read error may underlie this. V gene TRBV10-1 combines with J gene TRBJ2-7, with 10 bases that match TRBD1. Germline V gives CDR1 WNHNN, CDR2 SYGVQD (reference sequence). The CDR3 is 15 residues long. The CDR3 loop reads CASRDPGQGIYEQYF. In DNA, the CDR3 is TGCGCCAGCAGAGACCCGGGACAGGGGATCTACGAGCAGTACTTT.

This clonotype appeared a few times. V is TRBV28 and J is TRBJ1-1, with TRBD1 matching over 7 bases. Looked up from germline, CDR1 is MDHEN and CDR2 is SYDVKM. CDR3 length: 14 residues. With V trimmed by 4 bases and J by 0 bases, 2 bases remained unmatched. For the CDR3, the DNA is TGTGCCAGCAGTTCCGGGACAGTGAACACTGAAGCTTTCTTT. This sequence encodes CASSSGTVNTEAFF.

On this clonotype: No conserved phenylalanine or tryptophan is present at the end of the CDR3, so a read error is the likely explanation. This chain links TRBV29-1 with TRBJ1-1; D unclear. Germline-derived CDR1 and CDR2 are SQVTM and ANQGSEA. The CDR3 runs to 12 residues. Trimming left V 8 bases short and J 1 base short, with 11 bases between. The CDR3 nucleotides read TGCAGCATTGCGGCAGGGAACACTGAAGCTTTCATT. Translation gives CSIAAGNTEAFI.

The chain joins TRBV28 to TRBJ1-1, with TRBD1 as a possible D gene (5 bases). CDR3 size: 14 residues. V gave up 9 bases and J gave up 3 bases, with 17 bases separating them. Looked up from germline, CDR1 is MDHEN and CDR2 is SYDVKM. As DNA, the CDR3 is TGTGCCAGTCACAGCCGGGGCTTGGACACTGAAGCTTTCTTT. Its protein product is CASHSRGLDTEAFF. The whole variable domain, filled in from reference TRBV28 and TRBJ1-1, reads DVKVTQSSRYLVKRTGEKVFLECVQDMDHENMFWYRQDPGLGLRLIYFSYDVKMKEKGDIPEGYSVSREKKERFSLILESASTNQTSMYLCASHSRGLDTEAFFGQGTRLTVV.

As concerns this clonotype: The conserved phenylalanine or tryptophan normally closing the CDR3 is absent here, so this likely arose from a read error. The chain couples TRBV28 to TRBJ2-7, with D perhaps TRBD1 or TRBD2 (7 bases each). Germline lookup yields CDR1 MDHEN and CDR2 SYDVKM. This CDR3 is built from 13 residues. CDR3 sequence reads: CVSSPQGGLSQYL. The CDR3 coding sequence is TGTGTCAGCAGCCCCCAGGGGGGGTTGTCGCAGTACTTA.

About this clonotype itself: As the CDR3 is not closed by the conserved phenylalanine or tryptophan, this likely results from a read error. DNA for the CDR3: TGTGCCAGCAGTGATCAGGGGGCTCGCACTGAAGCTTTCTCT. This translates into CASSDQGARTEAFS. The chain joins TRBV6-1 to TRBJ1-1; 8 bases are shared with TRBD1. V trimming: 3 bases; J trimming: 4 bases; junction bases outside the gene matches: 4. Germline loops: CDR1 MNHNS, CDR2 SASEGT. CDR3 size: 14 residues.

Comment on this clonotype: Compared with germline, one end of the junction differs, possibly owing to a read error. This chain joins TRBV11-2 and TRBJ1-4, with TRBD1 as a possible D gene (6 bases). This CDR3 is built from 14 residues. Germline V gene sequence: CDR1 SGHAT, CDR2 FQNNGV. The CDR3 here is CASGRDLGGEKLLF. Written as DNA, the CDR3 is TGTGCCAGCGGACGAGATCTAGGGGGGGAAAAACTGCTTTTT. Based on the CDR3 plus reference TRBV11-2 and TRBJ1-4, the full variable domain is EAGVAQSPRYKIIEKRQSVAFWCNPISGHATLYWYQQILGQGPKLLIQFQNNGVVDDSQLPKDRFSAERLKGVDSTLKIQPAKLEDSAVYLCASGRDLGGEKLLFGSGTQLSVL.

This clonotype has a single count. This may come from a read error, since a much larger clone is one base off. Written as DNA, the CDR3 is TGTGCCAACAGTTTGACAGCAGATAGCAATCAGCCCCAGCATTTT. Its translation is CANSLTADSNQPQHF. The chain carries TRBV28 and TRBJ1-5; D perhaps matches TRBD1 (5 bases). The CDR3 is 15 residues long. The germline V gene has CDR1 MDHEN and CDR2 SYDVKM.

In the case of this clonotype: The germline gene is not matched at one end of the junction; a read error may be the cause. The V gene is TRBV11-3, the J gene TRBJ2-6; TRBD1 is a possible D gene (5 bases). The CDR3 totals 14 residues. In germline, CDR1 is SGHNT, CDR2 YENEEA. CDR3 region: CTRSDRAGANALTF. The CDR3 DNA is TGTACCAGAAGCGACAGAGCTGGGGCCAACGCCCTGACTTTC.

J is TRBJ2-1 and V is TRBV12-3 or TRBV12-4; 7 bases align to TRBD2. The CDR3 spans 13 residues. V shed 6 bases, J shed 12 bases, and the junction held 11 bases outside the gene matches. The CDR3 region is CASRLRERGGQFF. The CDR3 bases are TGTGCCAGCAGGTTGCGGGAGCGGGGTGGGCAGTTCTTC.

Points on this clonotype: At one end the junction does not follow the germline gene, possibly because of a read error. J is TRBJ2-7 and V is TRBV11-2, with 7 positions matching TRBD2. This CDR3 is built from 13 residues. Germline CDR1 SGHAT, CDR2 FQNNGV. CDR3 DNA: TGTACCAGCATTAGGGAGGGCCTTTACGAACAGTACTTC. Its translation is CTSIREGLYEQYF. Drawing the rest from reference TRBV11-2 and TRBJ2-7, the complete variable domain is EAGVAQSPRYKIIEKRQSVAFWCNPISGHATLYWYQQILGQGPKLLIQFQNNGVVDDSQLPKDRFSAERLKGVDSTLKIQPAKLEDSAVYLCTSIREGLYEQYFGPGTRLTVT.